These 26 T cell receptor beta chains were sequenced from one sample in a study of Graves' ophthalmopathy and Graves' hyperthyroidism. Amplification from RNA transcripts yielded the TCR beta CDR3 regions. HTBI-primed first-round RT-PCR preceded second-round multiplex PCR. Via MiXCR, TCRdb re-called the multiplex PCR reads, giving one row per CDR3 protein. The data show hundreds of thousands of distinct CDR3 sequences, with approximately 22% seen just once and roughly 7.4% held by the top ten. The sequencing input was peripheral blood. Receptor source: a woman younger than 30 with stable Graves' hyperthyroidism. Some clones in this sample may be carry-over from other donors' samples.

This clonotype was counted many times. The DNA for the CDR3 is TGTGCCAGACTCCGGGACAGGGTTGGCGAGCAGTACTTC. This codes for CARLRDRVGEQYF. The rearrangement joins TRBV6-2 or TRBV6-3 to TRBJ2-7, with 9 bases that match TRBD1. CDR1 is MNHEY, CDR2 SVGEGT, per germline. Trimming took 9 bases from V and 6 from J; bases not matched to a gene: 9. The CDR3 is 13 amino acids.

This chain connects TRBV6-1 to TRBJ2-7; D remains ambiguous. Trimming left V 2 bases short and J 2 bases short, with 10 bases between. CDR3 size: 14 residues. Germline CDR1 and CDR2: MNHNS and SASEGT. As DNA, the CDR3 is TGTGCCAGCAGTGAATTTATGAATACCTACGAGCAGTACTTC. This translates into CASSEFMNTYEQYF.

This clonotype was observed at least ten times. The V gene is TRBV28, the J gene TRBJ2-7, with a weak D call TRBD1 (7 bases). Germline CDR1 reads MDHEN; CDR2 reads SYDVKM. The CDR3 totals 15 residues. With 4 bases removed from V and 2 bases from J, the gap between germline ends came to 15 bases. The CDR3 nucleotides read TGTGCCAGCAGTTGGGGCGGGACAGACACCTACGAGCAGTACTTC. Its translation: CASSWGGTDTYEQYF.

The CDR3 loop is CASSLRGALLNTEAFF. CDR3 nucleotide sequence: TGTGCCAGCAGCTTAAGGGGGGCACTCCTGAACACTGAAGCTTTCTTT. V usage is TRBV11-2 and J usage is TRBJ1-1, with D tentatively TRBD1 (6 bases). Trimming left V 2 bases short and J 0 bases short, with 13 bases between. CDR3 length equals 16 residues. The germline gives CDR1 SGHAT, CDR2 FQNNGV.

This clonotype was seen repeatedly, ten times or more. The gene calls are TRBV6-1 and TRBJ1-5; unclear D gene. V was trimmed by 4 bases and J by 4 bases, leaving 8 bases between them. Germline V gene sequence: CDR1 MNHNS, CDR2 SASEGT. This CDR3 spans 13 amino acids. CDR3 in DNA: TGTGCCAGCAGTGGCTTGACAAATCAGCCCCAGCATTTT. Amino acid sequence: CASSGLTNQPQHF.

This clonotype appeared many times. The chain joins TRBV4-1 to TRBJ2-7; TRBD1 matches 10 bases. The CDR3 consists of 16 residues. Germline V gives CDR1 MGHRA, CDR2 YSYEKL. The ends lost 4 bases at V and 3 bases at J; junction bases unmatched: 9. The CDR3: CASSLYTGTGVYEQYF. CDR3 DNA: TGCGCCAGCAGCCTGTACACCGGGACAGGGGTCTACGAGCAGTACTTC.

V gene TRBV7-8 combines with J gene TRBJ1-1; D remains ambiguous. The CDR3 has 14 amino acids. In germline, CDR1 is SGHVS, CDR2 FQNEAQ. V gave up 2 bases and J gave up 0 bases, with 7 bases separating them. The CDR3 loop reads CASSLLEVNTEAFF. Written as DNA, the CDR3 is TGTGCCAGCAGCTTATTAGAGGTGAACACTGAAGCTTTCTTT.

The chain employs TRBV18 and TRBJ1-1; D is ambiguous. The ends were cut back, 0 bases at V and 0 bases at J, with 14 bases in the middle. The CDR3 is made up of 17 amino acids. Germline lookup yields CDR1 KGHSH and CDR2 LQKENI. CDR3 bases: TGTGCCAGCTCACCACCGAGGGCAGGCGGAATGAACACTGAAGCTTTCTTT. Amino acids: CASSPPRAGGMNTEAFF.

This clonotype has at least ten counts. The chain has TRBV20-1 and TRBJ1-1; 8 bases are shared with TRBD1. In germline, CDR1 is DFQATT, CDR2 SNEGSKA (reference sequence). The CDR3 spans 18 residues. The J segment lost 8 bases and the V segment lost 4 bases, leaving 24 bases of the junction unmatched. The DNA for the CDR3 is TGCAGTGCTATTCCCGGGACAGGCTTGGATCCGATAGGACTGGAAGCTTTCTTT. Amino acid sequence: CSAIPGTGLDPIGLEAFF.

The gene calls are TRBV28 and TRBJ1-1, with 9 bases aligning to TRBD1. The V segment lost 4 bases and the J segment 3 bases; nucleotides outside the gene matches: 3. This CDR3 spans 14 amino acids. Germline loops: CDR1 MDHEN, CDR2 SYDVKM. CDR3 loop: CASSYTGGHTEAFF. CDR3 bases: TGTGCCAGCAGTTACACAGGGGGCCACACTGAAGCTTTCTTT.

This clonotype was observed many times. The V gene is TRBV7-9, the J gene TRBJ1-2; D not certain. CDR1 and CDR2 (germline): SEHNR, FQNEAQ (reference sequence). The CDR3 loop spans 13 amino acids. The V end was cut by 3 bases, the J end by 4 bases, with 9 bases between. The CDR3 reads CASSFDNSYGYTF. For the CDR3, the DNA is TGTGCCAGCAGCTTCGACAATTCCTATGGCTACACCTTC.

This clonotype was counted between two and nine times. The chain employs TRBV7-9 and TRBJ2-5, with D perhaps matching TRBD2 (6 bases). The length of the CDR3 is 15 residues. V dropped 1 base and J dropped 5 bases, with 14 bases sitting between them. The germline CDR1 and CDR2 sequences are SEHNR and FQNEAQ (reference sequence). In nucleotides, the CDR3 is TGTGCCAGCAGCTTAGAAAGCGGGCGGTGGGAGACCCAGTACTTC. This translates into CASSLESGRWETQYF.

This clonotype showed up just a few times. The chain employs TRBV12-3 or TRBV12-4 and TRBJ1-3; 7 bases align to TRBD1. Trimming removed 7 bases from V and 4 bases from J; junction bases left unmatched: 7. The CDR3 runs to 14 residues. CDR3 loop: CASNDDRDGNTIYF. CDR3 DNA: TGTGCCAGCAACGACGACAGGGACGGAAACACCATATATTTT.

This chain joins TRBV12-3 or TRBV12-4 and TRBJ2-2, with 9 bases identical to TRBD2. The CDR3 is 15 residues long. V trimming: 6 bases; J trimming: 6 bases; junction bases outside the gene matches: 8. CDR3 in amino acids: CASSSGTSNPGELFF. In DNA, the CDR3 is TGTGCCAGCAGCTCCGGGACTAGCAACCCCGGGGAGCTGTTTTTT.

This clonotype has just a few counts. The J gene is TRBJ2-7, the V gene TRBV20-1, with D tentatively TRBD1 (6 bases). CDR1 and CDR2 from the germline V gene are DFQATT and SNEGSKA (reference sequence). This CDR3 contains 13 residues. Trimming shortened V by 5 bases and J by 6 bases, and 17 bases separated the two germline ends. CDR3 amino acids: CSAAPGVVGEQYF. In DNA form, the CDR3 reads TGCAGTGCTGCCCCAGGGGTTGTTGGCGAGCAGTACTTC.

This clonotype was recorded many times. V usage is TRBV6-1 and J usage is TRBJ1-1; 9 bases match TRBD1. The CDR3 consists of 13 residues. Germline CDR1 is MNHNS and CDR2 is SASEGT. The V segment lost 6 bases and the J segment 4 bases; nucleotides outside the gene matches: 3. CDR3 region: CASRATGGTEAFF. The CDR3 nucleotides are TGTGCCAGCAGGGCGACAGGGGGCACTGAAGCTTTCTTT.

This clonotype has a count of ten or more. In DNA form, the CDR3 reads TGCAGCGTTGATCTGGTAGCCGAAGCTTTCTTT. This sequence encodes CSVDLVAEAFF. This chain links TRBV29-1 with TRBJ1-1, with D unclear. The germline V gene encodes CDR1 SQVTM and CDR2 ANQGSEA. The CDR3 consists of 11 residues. V was clipped by 3 bases and J by 8 bases, with 10 bases between them.

The chain employs TRBV6-1 and TRBJ1-2; the match to TRBD1 covers 8 bases. The CDR3 runs 17 residues. Germline loops: CDR1 MNHNS, CDR2 SASEGT. V gave up 1 base and J gave up 8 bases; unmatched junction bases: 15. The CDR3 reads CASSEVPADRVGGGYTF. For the CDR3, the DNA is TGTGCCAGCAGTGAAGTCCCGGCGGACAGGGTGGGCGGAGGCTACACCTTC.

This clonotype was seen only a few times. This sequence joins TRBV28 and TRBJ2-5; D gene uncertain. Between the trimmed V and J ends, which lost 8 bases and 2 bases, there was a span of 18 bases. The germline V gene has CDR1 MDHEN and CDR2 SYDVKM. The CDR3 extends over 15 amino acids. The CDR3 loop is CASPPRVGGQETQYF. Here the CDR3 DNA reads TGTGCCAGCCCACCCCGGGTTGGCGGACAAGAGACCCAGTACTTC.

This clonotype was recorded many times. V is TRBV6-5 and J is TRBJ2-7; D unresolved. The CDR3 totals 14 residues. Germline values: CDR1 MNHEY, CDR2 SVGAGI. Trimming removed 2 bases at V and 7 bases at J, with 15 bases between. CDR3 sequence: CASSYQNRETEQYF. DNA of the CDR3: TGTGCCAGCAGTTACCAAAATCGAGAGACAGAGCAGTACTTC.

The rearrangement joins TRBV15 to TRBJ1-1; TRBD1 is a possible D gene (6 bases). CDR1 LNHNV and CDR2 YYDKDF come from the germline V gene (reference sequence). V gave up 5 bases and J gave up 3 bases, with 16 bases separating them. The CDR3 is made up of 15 amino acids. The CDR3 is CATSLDGGLDTEAFF. CDR3 sequence (DNA): TGTGCCACCAGCTTAGACGGGGGCTTGGACACTGAAGCTTTCTTT. Full variable domain (remainder filled in from reference TRBV15 and TRBJ1-1): DAMVIQNPRYQVTQFGKPVTLSCSQTLNHNVMYWYQQKSSQAPKLLFHYYDKDFNNEADTPDNFQSRRPNTSFCFLDIRSPGLGDTAMYLCATSLDGGLDTEAFFGQGTRLTVV.

The V call is TRBV24-1, the J call TRBJ2-2; D is ambiguous. The V gene lost 2 bases and the J gene lost 5 bases, with 8 bases spanning the gap. The CDR3 is 14 residues long. Per germline, CDR1 KGHDR and CDR2 SFDVKD. This CDR3 is CATSDSDVTGELFF. CDR3 sequence (DNA): TGTGCCACCAGTGATTCAGACGTTACCGGGGAGCTGTTTTTT.

This clonotype was counted many times. The rearrangement links TRBV30 to TRBJ1-1; D may be TRBD1 (5 bases). Per germline, CDR1 GTSNPN and CDR2 SVGIG (reference sequence). The V and J ends lost 3 bases and 5 bases respectively, with 16 bases between them. CDR3 length: 14 residues. The DNA for the CDR3 is TGTGCCTGGAGATCAGGGAACAAGGGTACTGAAGCTTTCTTT. Encoded protein: CAWRSGNKGTEAFF. Supplemented by reference TRBV30 and TRBJ1-1, the full variable domain reads SQTIHQWPATLVQPVGSPLSLECTVEGTSNPNLYWYRQAAGRGLQLLFYSVGIGQISSEVPQNLSASRPQDRQFILSSKKLLLSDSGFYLCAWRSGNKGTEAFFGQGTRLTVV.

This clonotype was counted ten times or more. V gene TRBV15 combines with J gene TRBJ2-5; tentative D call: TRBD2 (5 bases). Trimming stripped 0 bases from V and 1 base from J, with 9 bases between. Germline V gene data show CDR1 as LNHNV and CDR2 as YYDKDF (reference sequence). This CDR3 contains 15 residues. The CDR3 DNA is TGTGCCACCAGCAGAGATCTGGGAGTCCAAGAGACCCAGTACTTC. This translates into CATSRDLGVQETQYF. Full variable domain (missing parts from reference TRBV15 and TRBJ2-5): DAMVIQNPRYQVTQFGKPVTLSCSQTLNHNVMYWYQQKSSQAPKLLFHYYDKDFNNEADTPDNFQSRRPNTSFCFLDIRSPGLGDTAMYLCATSRDLGVQETQYFGPGTRLLVL.

For the CDR3, the DNA is TGTGCCAGCAGTTTAGACGGTATTGAGCAGTACTTC. Translation gives CASSLDGIEQYF. The gene calls are TRBV27 and TRBJ2-7; D is unresolved. The CDR3 contains 12 residues. The germline gives CDR1 MNHEY, CDR2 SMNVEV (reference sequence). Trimming took off 2 bases at V and 7 bases at J, with 9 bases between the two ends.

This clonotype was picked up many times. The CDR3 here is CASSLKSGQGCNQPQHF. In DNA, the CDR3 is TGTGCCAGCAGCTTAAAATCGGGACAGGGGTGCAATCAGCCCCAGCATTTT. The J gene is TRBJ1-5, the V gene TRBV7-3; 10 nucleotides align to TRBD1. Unmatched junction bases numbered 5, after V lost 1 base and J lost 2 bases. CDR1 and CDR2 (germline): SGHTA, FQGTGA. This CDR3 region has 17 residues.